This record looks at one T cell receptor (beta chain) sequence and its context. The data are from a study of tumor T cells in aggressive B-cell lymphoma. This CDR3 comprises 14 residues. From germline, CDR1 is LGHNA and CDR2 YNFKEQ. V lost 0 bases and J 4 bases, leaving 9 bases between the germline ends. Measured with immunoSEQ multiplex PCR; TCRdb has only the in-frame clones, and not every one. The sample has about 4,900 clones; roughly 84% are singletons. The V gene is TRBV4-2, the J gene TRBJ1-2; D possibly corresponds to TRBD1 (6 bases). This clonotype was obtained from an adult with diffuse large B cell lymphoma. The specimen was tumor tissue. The CDR3 is CASSQEQGFYGYTF. As DNA, the CDR3 is TGTGCCAGCAGCCAAGAACAGGGATTCTATGGCTACACCTTC.